This T cell receptor (beta chain) was identified during a study of blood T cell repertoires in COVID-19. The table came from immunoSEQ multiplex PCR; TCRdb's copy has only in-frame clones and leaves some out. This sample yields about 98,000 clones, of which 75% to 90% are seen a single time; roughly 4.1% belongs to the top ten. The length of the CDR3 is 15 residues. Germline lookup yields CDR1 SGHAT and CDR2 FQNNGV. The V end lost 5 bases, the J end lost 2 bases, and 15 bases lay between the germline ends. The sequenced sample consisted of peripheral blood. This receptor was identified in a human donor in a cohort sampled during active COVID-19. The chain combines TRBV11-2 with TRBJ2-5, with a possible D match to TRBD2 (5 bases). DNA of the CDR3: TGTGCCAGCAGCAAACGCCTAGCCTTACAAGAGACCCAGTACTTC. This translates into CASSKRLALQETQYF.